Listed below are T cell receptor beta chains from one sample, sequenced in a study of CD8+CD57+ T cells in acquired aplastic anemia. Via MiXCR, TCRdb re-called the reads, giving one row per CDR3 protein. This table has about 160,000 distinct CDR3 sequences, roughly 48% appearing once. Sequenced material: sorted CD4+, CD8+, or CD8+CD57+ T cells (not recorded which) from PBMCs. Receptors were obtained from a human donor with aplastic anemia. Each CDR3 is given with its conserved first and last residue. The order of the fields is clone size, J gene, V gene, D gene, CDR3 DNA, CDR3 protein. A D gene is named only where the DNA matches it firmly. The size field is filled for only some rows; it gives once, few, many or a size class.

few,TRBJ1-1,TRBV7-2,NA,TGTGCCAGCAGCTCCCATATTGAACCGAACACTGAAGCTTTCTTT,CASSSHIEPNTEAFF
NA,TRBJ1-1,TRBV19,NA,TGTGCCAGTAGGGGCCAGGAAGCTTTCTTT,CASRGQEAFF
NA,TRBJ2-1,TRBV27,NA,TGTGCCAGCATGAGGACACCGTCCTACAATGAGCAGTTCTTC,CASMRTPSYNEQFF
many,TRBJ2-7,TRBV11-2,TRBD2,TGTGCCAGCAGACCGGGACTAGCGGGACCCGGGGAGCAGTACTTC,CASRPGLAGPGEQYF
many,TRBJ2-1,TRBV7-1,TRBD2,TGTGCCAGCAGCTCCCGGTATGTATTGCGGGAGTACCACTCCTACAATGAGCAGTTCTTC,CASSSRYVLREYHSYNEQFF
NA,TRBJ2-5,TRBV29-1,NA,TGCAGCGTACAAGGGGCCTGGGAGACCCAGTACTTC,CSVQGAWETQYF
NA,TRBJ1-2,TRBV29-1,NA,TGCAGCGTTGAACGGGGCAGTGGGTTTGGCTATGGCTACACCTTC,CSVERGSGFGYGYTF
NA,TRBJ2-5,TRBV20-1,NA,TGCAGTGCTAGAGATCGGGCGGAAGAGACCCAGTACTTC,CSARDRAEETQYF
few,TRBJ2-7,TRBV24-1,TRBD1,TGTGCCACCAGTGATGGCAGGGGGCGCGGGATAGACGAGCAGTACTTC,CATSDGRGRGIDEQYF
few,TRBJ1-1,TRBV5-5,NA,TGTGCCAGCAGCTTGGCAGGTAGGACTGAAGCTTTCTTT,CASSLAGRTEAFF
NA,TRBJ2-5,TRBV20-1,NA,TGCAGTGCCAGTGTTCTTACAGGGAGGGAAGAGACCCAGTACTTC,CSASVLTGREETQYF
once,TRBJ2-7,TRBV9,NA,TGTGCCAGCAGCTCCCGGGACTTACCCTACGAGCAGTACTTC,CASSSRDLPYEQYF
few,TRBJ2-3,TRBV30,NA,TGTGCCTGGAGTGTACCGGAGAGCACAGATACGCAGTATTTT,CAWSVPESTDTQYF
few,TRBJ2-7,TRBV2,NA,TGTGCCAGCAGTGAAAACGTCGGATACGAGCAGTACTTC,CASSENVGYEQYF
many,TRBJ2-1,TRBV7-9,TRBD2,TGTGCCAGCAGCCAGACTAGCGGGAGGGCCTACAATGAGCAGTTCTTC,CASSQTSGRAYNEQFF
once,TRBJ2-2,TRBV10-3,TRBD1,TGTGCCATCAGTGTATCAGGGGGCGGCACCGGGGAGCTGTTTTTT,CAISVSGGGTGELFF
many,TRBJ2-3,TRBV12-3/TRBV12-4,NA,TGTGCCACCAACCCCGACGGGACGGAGCAGTATTTT,CATNPDGTEQYF
many,TRBJ2-5,TRBV5-1,NA,TGCGCCAGCAGCTTGGATGGGACTTATGGAGAGACCCAGTACTTC,CASSLDGTYGETQYF
NA,TRBJ2-7,TRBV5-4,NA,TGTGCCAGCAGCTTCTCGGGTGCCCACGAGCAGTACTTC,CASSFSGAHEQYF
once,TRBJ2-1,TRBV7-3,NA,TGTGCCAGCAGCCCGGTACCGGGGGACAATGAGCAGTTCTTC,CASSPVPGDNEQFF
once,TRBJ2-5,TRBV20-1,NA,TGCAGTGCTAGGGCTCCCACAGGGCTTCCCCAGTACTTC,CSARAPTGLPQYF
NA,TRBJ2-7,TRBV9,NA,TGTGCCAGCAGGACGGTCTACGAGCAGTACTTC,CASRTVYEQYF
once,TRBJ2-1,TRBV19,TRBD1,TGTGCCAGTAGAACGGACAGGTCCCCCTACAATGAGCAGTTCTTC,CASRTDRSPYNEQFF
many,TRBJ2-7,TRBV7-6,TRBD1,TGTGCCAGCAGCCCGGGGACAGGGGGAAGCTCCTACGAGCAGTACTTC,CASSPGTGGSSYEQYF
NA,TRBJ2-3,TRBV7-9,NA,TGTGCCAGCAGCTTGGATTTGCGGCGGGCGAAGCAGTATTTT,CASSLDLRRAKQYF
NA,TRBJ1-2,TRBV12-3/TRBV12-4,NA,TGTGCCAGCAGACCGAGACCCGTGACAGGATATGGCTACACCTTC,CASRPRPVTGYGYTF
many,TRBJ2-7,TRBV19,NA,TGTGCCAGCGCTACCGGGACTCTTTACGAGCAGTACTTC,CASATGTLYEQYF
NA,TRBJ2-1,TRBV13,NA,TGTGCCAGCAGCTTGAGGGGAAGACAGGACTACAATGAGCAGTTCTTC,CASSLRGRQDYNEQFF
NA,TRBJ1-2,TRBV6-1,NA,TGTGCCAGCATTCCACGGGGCAAACGATGTGGCTACACCTTC,CASIPRGKRCGYTF
NA,TRBJ2-2,TRBV6-1,NA,TGTGCCAGCAGAAACGACAGAGCGCGGTCCATCGGGGAGCTGTTTTTT,CASRNDRARSIGELFF
NA,TRBJ2-3,TRBV10-3,TRBD2,TGTGCCATCAGTGAGGGAAGCGGGAGAACTGGAGATACGCAGTATTTT,CAISEGSGRTGDTQYF
NA,TRBJ1-3,TRBV11-3,NA,TGTGCCAGCAGCTTAGACGAAAATAGGTTCAGCTCTGGAAACACCATATATTTT,CASSLDENRFSSGNTIYF
NA,TRBJ2-4,TRBV6-1,NA,TGTGCCAGCACAGACACTGTTTGGGCCAAAAACATTCAGTACTTC,CASTDTVWAKNIQYF
NA,TRBJ2-3,TRBV20-1,NA,TGCAGTGCTCCGGGGGCTAGCACAGATACGCAGTATTTT,CSAPGASTDTQYF
few,TRBJ2-1,TRBV7-6,NA,TGTGCCAGCAGCCGGGACGGCTACAATGAGCAGTTCTTC,CASSRDGYNEQFF
few,TRBJ2-1,TRBV24-1,TRBD2,TGTGCCACCAGTGATTGGACTAGCGGGGGGGTGGATGAGCAGTTCTTC,CATSDWTSGGVDEQFF
many,TRBJ2-1,TRBV7-6,NA,TGTGCCAGCAGCCCCGGGACATCCCACAATGAGCAGTTCTTC,CASSPGTSHNEQFF
NA,TRBJ1-2,TRBV9,NA,TGTGCCAGCAGCGAGGGAGGGGGGGGGCTCTATGGCTACACCTTC,CASSEGGGGLYGYTF
NA,TRBJ2-3,TRBV7-2,TRBD2,TGTGCCAGCAGCTTAGCTAGCGGGGGGGCAGATACGCAGTATTTT,CASSLASGGADTQYF
NA,TRBJ1-2,TRBV25-1,TRBD1,TGTGCCAGCAGTGAATATCATCGGACAGGGTTGGACTATGGCTACACCTTC,CASSEYHRTGLDYGYTF
NA,TRBJ2-7,TRBV28,NA,TGTGCCAGCAGATGGGGACTCGGCTACGAGCAGTACTTC,CASRWGLGYEQYF
many,TRBJ1-3,TRBV2,NA,TGTGCCAGCAGTGAGTTCAGGGGCTCTGGAAACACCATATATTTT,CASSEFRGSGNTIYF
NA,TRBJ1-1,TRBV29-1,NA,TGCAGCGAGTTGAGGGGGAGCACTGAAGCTTTCTTT,CSELRGSTEAFF
NA,TRBJ2-7,TRBV7-9,NA,TGTGCCAGCAGCCTAGTTATCGGTCTTTACGAGCAGTACTTC,CASSLVIGLYEQYF
NA,TRBJ2-5,TRBV25-1,NA,TGTGCCAGCAAGTCTCCCCCAGGGGTTACCGACGAGACCCAGTACTTC,CASKSPPGVTDETQYF
NA,TRBJ1-6,TRBV6-4,NA,TGTGCCAGCAGTGACTCCGGGCAGAGCTCACCCCTCCACTTT,CASSDSGQSSPLHF